This T cell receptor beta chain derives from a study of cytomegalovirus exposure and HLA in healthy donors. Method: immunoSEQ multiplex PCR; TCRdb's copy keeps in-frame clones and lacks some. The sample shows about 220,000 clones, just over 90% of them seen only once. This clone was seen once. The CDR3 has 17 amino acids. The V gene's germline CDR1 is SGHTA and CDR2 FQGNSA. J was trimmed by 8 bases and V by 2 bases; bases with no gene match: 15. The sequenced sample was PBMCs. This sequence joins TRBV7-2 and TRBJ2-7; the match to TRBD2 covers 10 bases. The receptor comes from a woman younger than 35 in good health and CMV-seronegative. CDR3 sequence reads: CASSLQGGAGGDFKQYF. CDR3 nucleotides: TGTGCCAGCAGCTTACAGGGGGGAGCGGGAGGGGACTTTAAGCAGTACTTC.